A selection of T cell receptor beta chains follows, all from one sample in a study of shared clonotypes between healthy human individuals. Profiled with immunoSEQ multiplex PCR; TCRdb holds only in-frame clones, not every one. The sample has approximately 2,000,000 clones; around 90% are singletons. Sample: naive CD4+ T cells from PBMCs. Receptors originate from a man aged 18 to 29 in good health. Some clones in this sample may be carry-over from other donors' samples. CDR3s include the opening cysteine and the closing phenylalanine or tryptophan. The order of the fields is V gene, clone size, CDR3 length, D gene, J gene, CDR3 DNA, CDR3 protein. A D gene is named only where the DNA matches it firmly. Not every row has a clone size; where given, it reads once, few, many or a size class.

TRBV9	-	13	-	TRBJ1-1	TGTGCCAGCAGCGTAGCTCTCGGACGGGAAGCTTTCTTT	CASSVALGREAFF
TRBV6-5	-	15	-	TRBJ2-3	TGTGCCAGCAGTTACTCTCCCAGGGGAACAGATACGCAGTATTTT	CASSYSPRGTDTQYF
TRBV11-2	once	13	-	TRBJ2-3	TGTGCCAGCAGCTCCTATCGGGACGGGGGGCAGTATTTT	CASSSYRDGGQYF
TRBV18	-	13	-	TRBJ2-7	TGTGCCAGCTCACCAAGGGGGTCCTACGAGCAGTACTTC	CASSPRGSYEQYF
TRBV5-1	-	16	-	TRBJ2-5	TGCGCCAGCAGCCCCGGTTCGGGCGGGTCGAGGGAGACCCAGTACTTC	CASSPGSGGSRETQYF
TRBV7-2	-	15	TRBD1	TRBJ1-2	TGTGCCAGCAGCTTAGTAACGGGACAGGGGGATGGCTACACCTTC	CASSLVTGQGDGYTF
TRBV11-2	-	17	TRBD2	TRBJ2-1	TGTGCCAGCAGCTTACTTTTGAGCGGGGGGTCCTACAATGAGCAGTTCTTC	CASSLLLSGGSYNEQFF
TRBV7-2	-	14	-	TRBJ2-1	TGTGCCAGCAGCAAATACAGGGATGGGGTTGAGCAGTTCTTC	CASSKYRDGVEQFF
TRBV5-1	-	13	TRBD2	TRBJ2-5	TGCGCCACCGGGCGGGGGGATCAAGAGACCCAGTACTTC	CATGRGDQETQYF
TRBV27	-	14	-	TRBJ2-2	TGTGCCAGCAGTTTCCACGGAAACACCGGGGAGCTGTTTTTT	CASSFHGNTGELFF
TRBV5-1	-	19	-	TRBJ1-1	TGCGCCAGCAGCTCCCGGAGTTCCGGGGCAACAGGGACGTACACTGAAGCTTTCTTT	CASSSRSSGATGTYTEAFF
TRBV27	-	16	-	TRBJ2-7	TGTGCCAGCAGATCAAACCCTACTAGCAGGAGTCACGAGCAGTACTTC	CASRSNPTSRSHEQYF
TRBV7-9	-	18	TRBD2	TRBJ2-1	TGTGCCAGCAGCTTAGGGCTAGCGGGAGGGTTTCTTAACAATGAGCAGTTCTTC	CASSLGLAGGFLNNEQFF
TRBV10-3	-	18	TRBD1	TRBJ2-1	TGTGCCATCAGTGCCCTAGGTACCGACAGGGGGTCCTACAATGAGCAGTTCTTC	CAISALGTDRGSYNEQFF
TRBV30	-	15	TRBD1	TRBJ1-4	TGTGCCTGGAGCGACAGGACAGGGGGCACCGTAAAACTGTTTTTT	CAWSDRTGGTVKLFF
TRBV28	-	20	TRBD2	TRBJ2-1	TGTGCCAGCAGTTTACCCTGGGGACTAGCGGACCAGAGCTCCTACAATGAGCAGTTCTTC	CASSLPWGLADQSSYNEQFF
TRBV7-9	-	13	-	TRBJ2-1	TGTGCCAGCAGCTTCAGCCGGTACAATGAGCAGTTCTTC	CASSFSRYNEQFF
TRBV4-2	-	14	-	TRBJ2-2	TGTGCCAGCAGCTTGGACTTAACAACCGGGGAGCTGTTTTTT	CASSLDLTTGELFF
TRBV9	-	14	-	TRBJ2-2	TGTGCCAGCAGCGTAGTCCCACACACCGGGGAGCTGTTTTTT	CASSVVPHTGELFF
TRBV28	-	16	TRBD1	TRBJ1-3	TGTGCCAGCATAAGGACAGGGACCATATCTGGAAACACCATATATTTT	CASIRTGTISGNTIYF
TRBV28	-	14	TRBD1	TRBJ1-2	TGTGCCAGCAGTTTATACCAGGGGGCGAGTGGCTACACCTTC	CASSLYQGASGYTF
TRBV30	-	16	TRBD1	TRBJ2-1	TGTGCCTGGAGTGTAGGGGACAGGGGGCTCAAGGTTTGGCAGTTCTTC	CAWSVGDRGLKVWQFF
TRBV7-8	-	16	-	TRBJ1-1	TGTGCCAGCAGCACAGGGCCTAGAGGCCGGGCCCGAGAAGCTTTCTTT	CASSTGPRGRAREAFF
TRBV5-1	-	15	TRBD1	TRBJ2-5	TGCGCCAGCAGCCCAAGCAAAGGGGGCTGGGAGACCCAGTACTTC	CASSPSKGGWETQYF
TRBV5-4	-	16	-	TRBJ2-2	TGTGCCAGCAGCTTTTACAGGGCCGCGAACACCGGGGAGCTGTTTTTT	CASSFYRAANTGELFF
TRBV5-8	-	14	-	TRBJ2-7	TGTGCCAGCAGCTGGCCTGACAGACACTACGAGCAGTACTTC	CASSWPDRHYEQYF
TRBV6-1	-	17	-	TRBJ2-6	TGTGCCAGCAGTGAAGCAGGCGAGTACTCTGGGGCCAACGTCCTGACTTTC	CASSEAGEYSGANVLTF
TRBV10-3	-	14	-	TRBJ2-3	TGTGCCATCAGTGACGGCTCTAGCACAGATACGCAGTATTTT	CAISDGSSTDTQYF
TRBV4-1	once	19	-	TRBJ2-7	TGCGCCAGCAGCCAAGTAATACTTCAGGCGGCCAGGTTCTCCTACGAGCAGTACTTC	CASSQVILQAARFSYEQYF
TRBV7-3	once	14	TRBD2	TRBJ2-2	TGTGCCAGCAGCCTGAGCGGGAGCACCGGGGAGCTGTTTTTT	CASSLSGSTGELFF
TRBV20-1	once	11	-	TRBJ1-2	TGCAGTGGACCGAGTAACTATGGCTACACCTTC	CSGPSNYGYTF
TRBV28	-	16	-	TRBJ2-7	TGTGCCAGCAGTTTATCTCGTAGGCAGCTAAACTACGAGCAGTACTTC	CASSLSRRQLNYEQYF
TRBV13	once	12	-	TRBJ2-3	TGTGCCAGCAGCCGGGAGCGAAATACGCAGTATTTT	CASSRERNTQYF
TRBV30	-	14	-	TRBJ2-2	TGTGCCTGGTTCGGGCAGACTTACACCGGGGAGCTGTTTTTT	CAWFGQTYTGELFF
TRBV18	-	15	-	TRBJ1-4	TGTGCCAGCTCACCACCGCAGGGCACTAATGAAAAACTGTTTTTT	CASSPPQGTNEKLFF
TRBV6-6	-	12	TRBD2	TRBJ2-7	TGTGCCAGCAGTTACGGCGGGAGCGAGCAGTACTTC	CASSYGGSEQYF
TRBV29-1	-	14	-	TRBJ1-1	TGCAGCGCCAAATCGGGACTGAGGAACACTGAAGCTTTCTTT	CSAKSGLRNTEAFF
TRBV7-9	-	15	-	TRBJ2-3	TGTGCCAGCAGCTTGACGGACGTAGGCACAGATACGCAGTATTTT	CASSLTDVGTDTQYF
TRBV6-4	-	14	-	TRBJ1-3	TGTGCCAGCAGCCCCCAGGGGTTTGCGAACACCATATATTTT	CASSPQGFANTIYF
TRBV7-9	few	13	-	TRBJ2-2	TGTGCCAGCATTAGGGGGGACACCGGGGAGCTGTTTTTT	CASIRGDTGELFF
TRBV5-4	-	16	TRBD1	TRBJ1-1	TGTGCCAGCAGCTCCGGACACAGGGGGCAGAACACTGAAGCTTTCTTT	CASSSGHRGQNTEAFF
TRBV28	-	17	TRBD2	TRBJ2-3	TGTGCCAGCAGTTCGGACATACTAGCGGGATCCACAGATACGCAGTATTTT	CASSSDILAGSTDTQYF
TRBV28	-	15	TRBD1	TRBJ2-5	TGTGCCAGCAGTTTAGAAGGGACAGGGGAAGAGACCCAGTACTTC	CASSLEGTGEETQYF